Listed below are T cell receptor beta chains from one sample, sequenced in a study of shared clonotypes between healthy human individuals. Assay used: immunoSEQ multiplex PCR; TCRdb lists only in-frame clones, some missing. The data contain 2,500,000 or so clones, 92% of them seen just once; the ten biggest clones take up 0.37%. Sequencing was carried out using naive CD4+ T cells from PBMCs. Receptors originate from a young man in good health. Some clones in this sample may be carry-over from other donors' samples. Each CDR3 is given without its conserved first and last residue.

V gene,J gene,CDR3 protein
TRBV2,TRBJ2-7,ASGTSGPTYEQY
TRBV30,TRBJ1-5,AWSVGSNQPQH
TRBV30,TRBJ1-6,AWSIGRGDNSPLH
TRBV18,TRBJ2-7,ASSPRVAQYEQY
TRBV5-4,TRBJ1-3,ASSGGVNSGNTIY
TRBV9,TRBJ2-3,ASSEIAGDTQY
TRBV7-2,TRBJ2-4,ASSLGSQTDSLAKNIQY
TRBV7-7,TRBJ2-5,ASSLRGEETQY
TRBV5-5,TRBJ2-1,ASRRGQGSYNEQF
TRBV5-1,TRBJ2-6,ASSLAVAGANVLT
TRBV7-3,TRBJ2-3,ASSPLRPDTQY
TRBV9,TRBJ2-6,ASSVTSSGANVLT
TRBV6-6,TRBJ2-5,ASTPTSRQETQY
TRBV7-9,TRBJ1-2,ASSSLGQGEGYT
TRBV30,TRBJ1-1,AWNHWNTEAF
TRBV25-1,TRBJ1-2,ASSEYKTTGQRGYT
TRBV30,TRBJ1-3,AWSAGTGVGNTIY